This TCR beta chain was captured in a study of blood T cell repertoires in COVID-19. V shed 4 bases and J shed 4 bases, with 15 bases lying between them. The CDR3 spans 16 residues. CDR1 is SGHNT and CDR2 is YYREEE in the germline V gene (reference sequence). TCRdb's copy holds only in-frame clones and misses some; the assay was immunoSEQ multiplex PCR. This sample has some 200,000 clones, with roughly 80% found just once. Seattle patients were enrolled during active infection and followed longitudinally. This sequence originates from a woman in her thirties or forties with COVID-19, enrolled during active disease. The chain carries TRBV5-4 and TRBJ2-6; tentative D call: TRBD2 (6 bases). Sequencing used peripheral blood. This chain's CDR3 is CASSGTGGAGANVLTF. CDR3 in DNA: TGTGCCAGCAGCGGAACAGGAGGGGCCGGGGCCAACGTCCTGACTTTC.